This TCR beta chain was recovered during a study of cytomegalovirus exposure and HLA in healthy donors. The PCR used 60 Vbeta and 13 Jbeta primers. Only in-frame clones appear in the TCRdb table, and some are missing; sequencing was by immunoSEQ multiplex PCR. The data contain fewer than 140,000 clones, just over 70% of them singletons. The CDR3 extends over 13 amino acids. Germline lookup yields CDR1 SQVTM and CDR2 ANQGSEA. Trimming removed 7 bases from V and 8 bases from J, with 18 bases in between. This chain joins TRBV29-1 and TRBJ2-1; possibly TRBD2 for D (6 bases). The sequence derives from a boy aged 5 to 17 in good health and CMV-seronegative. Material: PBMCs. The CDR3 DNA reads as TGCAGCGCTGAGCGGGCGGGGCGCGATGAGCAGTTCTTC. It yields the protein CSAERAGRDEQFF.